This is a list of T cell receptor beta chains from one sample in a study of blood T cell repertoires in COVID-19. Generated by immunoSEQ multiplex PCR, the TCRdb table keeps only in-frame clones and is missing some. The repertoire holds 120,000 or so clones, about 70% seen once, with around 2% in the top ten. The sample consisted of peripheral blood. These receptors were obtained from a woman in her 70s with acute or convalescent COVID-19. The CDR3 runs from the conserved cysteine through the conserved F or W. D genes are given only for firm matches. Clone size, where shown, is once, few, many, or a class for clones that have expanded.

V	J	size	D	DNA	CDR3
TRBV7-8	TRBJ1-1	-	-	TGTGCCAGCAGCCCTTACATGAACACTGAAGCTTTCTTT	CASSPYMNTEAFF
TRBV21-1	TRBJ2-5	-	-	TGTGCCAGCAGCAGATGCGACAGGGGATGGAAGACCCAGTACTTC	CASSRCDRGWKTQYF
TRBV15	TRBJ2-3	-	-	TGTGCCACCAGCAAACAGGGGGGGACAGATACGCAGTATTTT	CATSKQGGTDTQYF
TRBV5-6	TRBJ1-2	many	-	TGTGCCAGCAGCACCGGCAGGGACTATGGCTACACCTTC	CASSTGRDYGYTF
TRBV11-2	TRBJ2-7	-	TRBD1	TGTGCCAGCAGCTCGCGGACAGGGGGACCCTACGAGCAGTACTTC	CASSSRTGGPYEQYF
TRBV7-2	TRBJ2-3	-	TRBD2	TGTGCCAGCAGCTTAGACGGGGGGAGCACAGATACGCAGTATTTT	CASSLDGGSTDTQYF
TRBV19	TRBJ1-1	-	TRBD1	TGTGCCAGTAGTCCGAGGACAGGGGGCACTGAAGCTTTCTTT	CASSPRTGGTEAFF
TRBV29-1	TRBJ1-1	-	TRBD1	TGCAGCGTTCTTAAGGGGGCGGGCACTGAAGCTTTCTTT	CSVLKGAGTEAFF
TRBV20-1	TRBJ2-1	once	-	TGCAGTGCTAGTCGTCTTTATGAGCAGTTCTTC	CSASRLYEQFF
TRBV10-3	TRBJ1-1	once	TRBD1	TGTGCCATCAGTGAAGGGAGGAGTACAGGGGCCACTGAAGCTTTCTTT	CAISEGRSTGATEAFF
TRBV28	TRBJ1-4	few	TRBD1	TGTGCCAGCAGTTTTAACAGGGGCACTAATGAAAAACTGTTTTTT	CASSFNRGTNEKLFF
TRBV5-1	TRBJ2-7	few	-	TGCGCCAGCAGCTTGGGGGCGAGACCTACCTACGAGCAGTACTTC	CASSLGARPTYEQYF
TRBV27	TRBJ1-1	many	-	TGTGCCAGCAGAGCGACTCCTTCGAACACTGAAGCTTTCTTT	CASRATPSNTEAFF
TRBV5-6	TRBJ1-6	-	-	TGTGCCAGCAGCTTGTACCGTGCGTCGGCGGCACCCCTCCACTTT	CASSLYRASAAPLHF
TRBV9	TRBJ2-1	-	TRBD2	TGTGCCAGCTCTTTAGTAGCGGGAGCGAGTAATGAGCAGTTCTTC	CASSLVAGASNEQFF
TRBV28	TRBJ2-3	-	-	TGTGCCAGTGGGACAGTCGGGAGAAGGACAGATACGCAGTATTTT	CASGTVGRRTDTQYF
TRBV11-2	TRBJ2-2	-	-	TGTGCCAGCACTCTAAGATACGGGGACTACACCGGGGAGCTGTTTTTT	CASTLRYGDYTGELFF
TRBV5-3	TRBJ1-4	-	TRBD1	TGTGCCAGAAGCTGGGGGGTGACAGGGACGGGGCCAACTAATGAAAAACTGTTTTTT	CARSWGVTGTGPTNEKLFF
TRBV11-2	TRBJ1-6	-	-	TGTGCCAGCAGCCCACAGGGCTATAATTCACCCCTCCACTTT	CASSPQGYNSPLHF
TRBV12-3/TRBV12-4	TRBJ2-5	-	TRBD1	TGTGCCAGCTGGACAGGGGGCGGAGAGACCCAGTACTTC	CASWTGGGETQYF
TRBV6-5	TRBJ2-3	-	-	TGTGCCAGCAACGGGGACATATCAGATACGCAGTATTTT	CASNGDISDTQYF
TRBV10-3	TRBJ2-1	-	TRBD2	TGTGCCATCAGTGATTTGAGCGGGGGGGGATTAAATGAGCAGTTCTTC	CAISDLSGGGLNEQFF
TRBV5-1	TRBJ2-7	few	-	TGCGCCAGCAGCTTGAGGCAGGGCGGCTACGAGCAGTACTTC	CASSLRQGGYEQYF
TRBV27	TRBJ1-1	-	-	TGTGCCAGCAGTTTATCGAGGGACTTGAACACTGAAGCTTTCTTT	CASSLSRDLNTEAFF
TRBV27	TRBJ1-2	-	TRBD1	TGTGCCAGCAGTGACAGGGCGAACTATGGCTACACCTTC	CASSDRANYGYTF
TRBV28	TRBJ1-1	-	-	TGTGCCAGCAGTCCCCTGGACAGCTGGTCTGAAGCTTTCTTT	CASSPLDSWSEAFF
TRBV6-5	TRBJ2-3	-	-	TGTGCCAGCACCACATTCGGGGGAGGCACAGATACGCAGTATTTT	CASTTFGGGTDTQYF
TRBV5-5	TRBJ1-1	-	-	TGTGCCAGCATCCCCAGGCCCGGGAGAGATACTGAAGCTTTCTTT	CASIPRPGRDTEAFF
TRBV7-2	TRBJ2-7	-	-	TGTGCCAGCAGCTTACCCCCTAGTGAGCAGTACTTC	CASSLPPSEQYF
TRBV5-1	TRBJ2-1	-	TRBD2	TGCGCCAGCAGCTGGAGACTAGCGGGATATACCTACAATGAGCAGTTCTTC	CASSWRLAGYTYNEQFF
TRBV14	TRBJ2-2	few	-	TGTGCCAGCAGCCAAGATTTAGACGGGGAGCTGTTTTTT	CASSQDLDGELFF
TRBV28	TRBJ1-2	few	-	TGTGCCAGCAGTGCGTTCCTTTCTTCAAACAGGGCCCGGGCTCGAGGCTACACCTTC	CASSAFLSSNRARARGYTF
TRBV2	TRBJ2-1	few	TRBD1	TGTGCCAGCAGGCGGACAGGGAAGAGCTCCTACAATGAGCAGTTCTTC	CASRRTGKSSYNEQFF
TRBV7-9	TRBJ2-4	-	TRBD2	TGTGCCAGCAGCTTAGGCCCATTTAGCGGGGGGGCGGACATTCAGTACTTC	CASSLGPFSGGADIQYF
TRBV5-6	TRBJ1-6	-	-	TGTGCCAGCAGTCGGGGGAATTCACCCCTCCACTTT	CASSRGNSPLHF
TRBV14	TRBJ1-5	-	TRBD1	TGTGCCAGCAGCCAAAAAGAGGGGAGACAGGGGAAGGGAATTAGGAGCAATCAGCCCCAGCATTTT	CASSQKEGRQGKGIRSNQPQHF
TRBV7-8	TRBJ2-1	-	TRBD2	TGTGCCAGCAGCTCGGGACTAGTAGAGAATGAGCAGTTCTTC	CASSSGLVENEQFF
TRBV27	TRBJ2-7	few	-	TGTGCCAGCAGTTTATTTGGCGGATCGAGCTCCTACGAGCAGTACTTC	CASSLFGGSSSYEQYF
TRBV27	TRBJ2-7	once	TRBD2	TGTGCCAGCGCAAATAGCGGGATGTCCTACGAGCAGTACTTC	CASANSGMSYEQYF
TRBV4-2	TRBJ2-1	-	-	TGTGCCAGCAGCCAGTTTGGTGGGAGGACCTACAATGAGCAGTTCTTC	CASSQFGGRTYNEQFF
TRBV12-1	TRBJ2-3	once	-	TGTGCCACCAGGGGGACCGGGGGGGCCACAGATACGCAGTATTTT	CATRGTGGATDTQYF